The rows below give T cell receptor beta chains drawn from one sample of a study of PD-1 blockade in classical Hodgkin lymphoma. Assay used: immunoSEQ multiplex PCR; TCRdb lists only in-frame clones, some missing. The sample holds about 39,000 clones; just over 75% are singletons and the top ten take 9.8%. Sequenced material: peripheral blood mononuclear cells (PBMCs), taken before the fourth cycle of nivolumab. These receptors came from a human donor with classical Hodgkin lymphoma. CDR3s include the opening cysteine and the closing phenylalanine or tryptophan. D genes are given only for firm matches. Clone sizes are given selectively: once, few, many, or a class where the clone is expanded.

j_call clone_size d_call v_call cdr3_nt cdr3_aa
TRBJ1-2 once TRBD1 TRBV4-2 TGTGCCAGCAGCCAAGATGGGACAGCTTATGGCTACACCTTC CASSQDGTAYGYTF
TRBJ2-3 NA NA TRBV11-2 TGTGCCAGCAGCTTTTGGACCGGAAACACAGATACGCAGTATTTT CASSFWTGNTDTQYF
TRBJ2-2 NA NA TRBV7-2 TGTGCCAGCAGCCGTCCGAACACCGGGGAGCTGTTTTTT CASSRPNTGELFF
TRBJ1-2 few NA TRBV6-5 TGTGCCAGCAGTCCGGGACTCGGTGGCTACACCTTC CASSPGLGGYTF
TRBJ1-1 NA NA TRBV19 TGTGCCAGTAGTATCGGTGGATATAACACTGAAGCTTTCTTT CASSIGGYNTEAFF
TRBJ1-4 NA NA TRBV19 TGTGCCAGTAAACTTCCCGGGGAAAAACTGTTTTTT CASKLPGEKLFF
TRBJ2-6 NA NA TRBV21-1 TGTGCCAGCAGCAACCCTGGACCCACAGGGTTGGCCAACGTCCTGACTTTC CASSNPGPTGLANVLTF
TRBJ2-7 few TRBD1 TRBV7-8 TGTGCCAGCAGCTTAGGACAGGGGGGATACGAGCAGTACTTC CASSLGQGGYEQYF
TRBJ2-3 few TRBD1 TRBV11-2 TGTGCCAGCAGCTTACCCCTGCACAGGGGAGATACGCAGTATTTT CASSLPLHRGDTQYF
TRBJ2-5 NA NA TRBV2 TGTGCCAGCAGCGTACTAAACCCCCAAGAGACCCAGTACTTC CASSVLNPQETQYF
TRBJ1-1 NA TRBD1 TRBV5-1 TGCGCCAGCAGCCCATGGTCGACAGGGGGATCTTGGATGGGCACTGAAGCTTTCTTT CASSPWSTGGSWMGTEAFF
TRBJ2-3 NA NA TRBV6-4 TGTGCCAGCAGTGAAACGGGGGGCGCCGGCACAGATACGCAGTATTTT CASSETGGAGTDTQYF
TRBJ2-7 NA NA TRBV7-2 TGTGCCAGCAGCTTAAAGCAGGGTGAGGTATACGAGCAGTACTTC CASSLKQGEVYEQYF
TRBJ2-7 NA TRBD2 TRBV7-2 TGTGCCAGCAGCCTCCTCCACTTGGGCGGGGGGGCCAACGAGCAGTACTTC CASSLLHLGGGANEQYF
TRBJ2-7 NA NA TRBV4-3 TGCGCCAGCAGCCAAGATTGGCAAGGCCGTGGCGAGCAGTACTTC CASSQDWQGRGEQYF
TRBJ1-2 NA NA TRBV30 TGTGCCTGGAGTGTATGGGGGAACGGCTACACCTTC CAWSVWGNGYTF
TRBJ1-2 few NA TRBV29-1 TGCAGCGTTGGGCAGCTTGAGGGTTACTTC CSVGQLEGYF
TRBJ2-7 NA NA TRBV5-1 TGCGCCAGCAGCTTGTTCCCGTCGTCGGACGAGCAGTACTTC CASSLFPSSDEQYF
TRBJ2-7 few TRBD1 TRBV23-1 TGCGCCAGCAGTCCTCCCGGACAGGAGAGCTCCTACGAGCAGTACTTC CASSPPGQESSYEQYF
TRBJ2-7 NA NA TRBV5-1 TGCGCCAGCAGCCTATCTTCTGACGAGCAGTACTTC CASSLSSDEQYF
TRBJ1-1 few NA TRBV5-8 TGTGCCAGCAGCTTCCCGACAGGTAACACTGAAGCTTTCTTT CASSFPTGNTEAFF
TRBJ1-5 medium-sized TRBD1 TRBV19 TGTGCCAGTAGTAGCGGACAGGGAGGCAATCAGCCCCAGCATTTT CASSSGQGGNQPQHF
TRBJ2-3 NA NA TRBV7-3 TGTGCCAGCAGCTTAACGGGTGAGCGCACAGATACGCAGTATTTT CASSLTGERTDTQYF
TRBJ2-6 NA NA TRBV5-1 TGCGCCAGCAGCCCCGGACATATCTCTGGGGCCAACGTCCTGACTTTC CASSPGHISGANVLTF
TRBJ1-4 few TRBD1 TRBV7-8 TGTGCCAGCAGCCCGAGACAGGGTCATGAAAAACTGTTTTTT CASSPRQGHEKLFF